This record looks at one TCR beta chain sequence and its context. What it binds is unknown. Germline lookup yields CDR1 SGHTA and CDR2 FQGTGA. V trimming: 2 bases; J trimming: 7 bases; junction bases outside the gene matches: 6. The CDR3 has 15 amino acids. The data were taken from a study of cytomegalovirus exposure and HLA in healthy donors. The study, taken as a whole, reports: The TCR clusters that emerged in the first cohort tended, a later analysis found, to co-occur in the roughly 110 validation repertoires. Among TCR beta chains, those listed as cytomegalovirus-associated numbered more than 150. Rare TCR sequences dominated, though some public TCRs recurred in many donors.

TCRdb keeps only in-frame clones here, not all; method: immunoSEQ multiplex PCR. Of some 120,000 clones in the sample, roughly 95% are singletons; the top ten hold about 1.7%. The sequenced sample consisted of PBMCs. The receptor was isolated from a man between 18 and 35 years old in good health and CMV-seronegative. The V gene is TRBV7-3, the J gene TRBJ2-1; 9 positions agree with TRBD2. CDR3: CASSLEGAGGNEQFF. The CDR3 DNA sequence: TGTGCCAGCAGCTTAGAGGGAGCGGGAGGAAATGAGCAGTTCTTC.